The 13 T cell receptor beta chains in this list originate from one sample, sequenced in a study of blood T cell repertoires in COVID-19. The assay was immunoSEQ multiplex PCR, and TCRdb's table has in-frame clones only and misses some. The table lists 300,000 or so clones, around nine tenths of them singletons. The sample consisted of peripheral blood. The receptor set was obtained from a man between 65 and 80 years old with acute or convalescent COVID-19.

In DNA form, the CDR3 reads TGTGCCAGTAGTATGAATAAAGGGACAGCCCGCGGTAATGAGCAGTTCTTC. It yields the protein CASSMNKGTARGNEQFF. The V gene is TRBV19, the J gene TRBJ2-1; 7 positions match TRBD1. CDR1 LNHDA and CDR2 SQIVND come from the germline V gene (reference sequence). The CDR3 has 17 amino acids. With V trimmed by 3 bases and J by 7 bases, 15 bases remained unmatched.

The chain has TRBV5-1 and TRBJ2-1; D is possibly TRBD2 (6 bases). The V gene's germline CDR1 is SGHRS and CDR2 YFSETQ. The CDR3 covers 14 residues. The germline V and J ends were trimmed by 4 bases and 3 bases, with 11 bases remaining between them. In DNA, the CDR3 is TGCGCCAGCAGCGATAATAGCGGCTACAATGAGCAGTTCTTC. Protein product: CASSDNSGYNEQFF.

The gene calls are TRBV6-5 and TRBJ1-5; D not certain. The V and J ends lost 5 bases and 4 bases respectively, with 9 bases between them. CDR1 and CDR2 from the germline V gene are MNHEY and SVGAGI. The CDR3 loop spans 13 amino acids. The CDR3 loop is CASSTGNNQPQHF. The CDR3 DNA sequence: TGTGCCAGCAGTACCGGTAATAATCAGCCCCAGCATTTT.

The genes are TRBV3-1 (or the pseudogene TRBV3-2) and TRBJ1-2; 10 bases agree with TRBD1. The germline V gene has CDR1 LGHDT and CDR2 YNNKEL (reference sequence). J was trimmed by 7 bases and V by 4 bases; bases with no gene match: 6. The CDR3 has 14 amino acids. The CDR3 coding sequence is TGTGCCAGCAGCCCCCTCGGGACAGGGGTTGGCTACACCTTC. Translation: CASSPLGTGVGYTF.

V and J are TRBV5-8 and TRBJ2-7, with TRBD1 identical over 7 bases. Trimming at V came to 0 bases and at J to 2 bases, leaving 8 bases not matched to a gene. CDR3 length equals 16 residues. Germline V gene lookup returns CDR1 SGHTS and CDR2 YDEGEE. The DNA of the CDR3 is TGTGCCAGCAGCTTGGCACCGGGACAGATTGCCTACGAGCAGTACTTC. Translation: CASSLAPGQIAYEQYF.

The genes are TRBV6-4 and TRBJ2-1; D ambiguous. V was pared by 3 bases and J by 8 bases, with 17 bases between. The CDR3 runs to 15 residues. The germline V gene encodes CDR1 MRHNA and CDR2 SNTAGT. CDR3 coding DNA: TGTGCCAGCAGTGAAACCTACTATCCAGACGATGAGCAGTTCTTC. It is translated as CASSETYYPDDEQFF.

A single count supports this clone. The rearrangement links TRBV18 to TRBJ2-3; TRBD2 agrees at 8 bases. CDR3 length equals 14 residues. The germline CDR1 and CDR2 sequences are KGHSH and LQKENI. Unmatched junction bases numbered 1, after V lost 3 bases and J lost 2 bases. The DNA for the CDR3 is TGTGCCAGCTCACCTAGCGGGGTCACAGATACGCAGTATTTT. Protein sequence: CASSPSGVTDTQYF.

V is TRBV9 and J is TRBJ2-7, with a possible D match to TRBD1 (5 bases). The CDR3 covers 15 residues. Germline lookup yields CDR1 SGDLS and CDR2 YYNGEE. V gave up 0 bases and J gave up 0 bases, with 10 bases separating them. In DNA, the CDR3 is TGTGCCAGCAGCGTAGACCTAAGGGGCTCCTACGAGCAGTACTTC. Residues: CASSVDLRGSYEQYF.

The chain has TRBV28 and TRBJ2-3; TRBD2 aligns across 15 bases. With 6 bases clipped from V and 0 bases from J, the junction kept 13 bases outside the gene matches. The CDR3 spans 20 residues. CDR1 and CDR2 from the germline V gene are MDHEN and SYDVKM. The DNA for the CDR3 is TGTGCCAGCAGACCTGGCCCTGGGACTAGCGGGGGGTTGAGCACAGATACGCAGTATTTT. It encodes CASRPGPGTSGGLSTDTQYF.

The gene calls are TRBV9 and TRBJ2-5; 8 bases fit TRBD1. The V segment lost 0 bases and the J segment 4 bases; nucleotides outside the gene matches: 5. Germline V gene data show CDR1 as SGDLS and CDR2 as YYNGEE. CDR3 length: 15 residues. The CDR3 loop reads CASSVGVQGVETQYF. The CDR3 DNA reads as TGTGCCAGCAGCGTAGGAGTACAGGGGGTAGAGACCCAGTACTTC.

The sample holds a few counts of this clone. The chain carries TRBV7-2 and TRBJ1-4, with 7 bases fitting TRBD1. J gave up 5 bases and V 5 bases, and 8 bases lay outside the gene matches. Per germline, CDR1 SGHTA and CDR2 FQGNSA. The CDR3 extends over 15 amino acids. The CDR3 sequence: CASSPRQGSNEKLFF. DNA for the CDR3: TGTGCCAGCAGCCCAAGACAGGGAAGCAATGAAAAACTGTTTTTT.

The chain recombines TRBV10-3 with TRBJ1-1, with no clear D. This CDR3 comprises 11 residues. Trimming took off 8 bases at V and 7 bases at J, with 11 bases between the two ends. Germline V CDR1 and CDR2: ENHRY, SYGVKD. The CDR3, as DNA: TGTGCCATCTTCTGGCTGCTTGAAGCTTTCTTT. Translated: CAIFWLLEAFF.

The rearrangement uses TRBV19 and TRBJ1-1, with no clear D. Trimming left V 5 bases short and J 2 bases short, with 6 bases between. The CDR3 runs 12 residues. Germline V lookup: CDR1 LNHDA, CDR2 SQIVND (reference sequence). CDR3 sequence reads: CASSERNTEAFF. The CDR3 DNA sequence: TGTGCCAGTAGTGAGAGAAACACTGAAGCTTTCTTT.